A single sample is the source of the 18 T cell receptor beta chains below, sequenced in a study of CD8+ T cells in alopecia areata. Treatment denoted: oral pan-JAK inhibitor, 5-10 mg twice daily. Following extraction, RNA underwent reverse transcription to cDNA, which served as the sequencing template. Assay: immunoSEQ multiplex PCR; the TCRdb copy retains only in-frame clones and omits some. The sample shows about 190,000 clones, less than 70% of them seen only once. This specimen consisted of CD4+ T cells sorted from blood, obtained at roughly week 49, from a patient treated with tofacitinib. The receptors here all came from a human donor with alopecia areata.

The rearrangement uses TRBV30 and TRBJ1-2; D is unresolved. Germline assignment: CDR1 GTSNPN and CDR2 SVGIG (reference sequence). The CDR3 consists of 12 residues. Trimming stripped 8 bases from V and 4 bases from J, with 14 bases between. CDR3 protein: CAGRTGSYGYTF. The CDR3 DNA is TGTGCCGGACGGACCGGGAGCTATGGCTACACCTTC.

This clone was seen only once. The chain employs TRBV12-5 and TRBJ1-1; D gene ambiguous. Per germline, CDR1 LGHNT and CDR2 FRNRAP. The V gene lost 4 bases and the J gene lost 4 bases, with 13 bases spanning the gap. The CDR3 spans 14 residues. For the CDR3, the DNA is TGTGCTAGTGGTTACGGGCAGCCGGGCACTGAAGCTTTCTTT. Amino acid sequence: CASGYGQPGTEAFF. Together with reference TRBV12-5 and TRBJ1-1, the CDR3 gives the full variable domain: DARVTQTPRHKVTEMGQEVTMRCQPILGHNTVFWYRQTMMQGLELLAYFRNRAPLDDSGMPKDRFSAEMPDATLATLKIQPSEPRDSAVYFCASGYGQPGTEAFFGQGTRLTVV.

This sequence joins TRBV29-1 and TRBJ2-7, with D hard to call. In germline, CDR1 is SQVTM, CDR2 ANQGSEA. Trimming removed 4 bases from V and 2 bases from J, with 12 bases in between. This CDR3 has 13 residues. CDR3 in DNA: TGCAGCGTTGCCACGAAACAAACCTACGAGCAGTACTTC. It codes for CSVATKQTYEQYF.

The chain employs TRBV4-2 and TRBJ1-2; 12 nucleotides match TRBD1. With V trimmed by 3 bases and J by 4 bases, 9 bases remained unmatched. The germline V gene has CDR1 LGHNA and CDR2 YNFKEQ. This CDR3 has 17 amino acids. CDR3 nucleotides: TGTGCCAGCAGCCAGGGTCCCGGGACAGGGGGCATCTATGGCTACACCTTC. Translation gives CASSQGPGTGGIYGYTF.

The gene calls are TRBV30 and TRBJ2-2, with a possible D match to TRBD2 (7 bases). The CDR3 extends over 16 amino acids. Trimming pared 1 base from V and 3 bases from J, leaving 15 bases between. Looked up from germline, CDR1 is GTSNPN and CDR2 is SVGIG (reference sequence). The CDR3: CAWSGGGGAHTGELFF. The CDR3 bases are TGTGCCTGGAGTGGAGGAGGGGGGGCTCACACCGGGGAGCTGTTTTTT. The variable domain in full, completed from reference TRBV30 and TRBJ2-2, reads SQTIHQWPATLVQPVGSPLSLECTVEGTSNPNLYWYRQAAGRGLQLLFYSVGIGQISSEVPQNLSASRPQDRQFILSSKKLLLSDSGFYLCAWSGGGGAHTGELFFGEGSRLTVL.

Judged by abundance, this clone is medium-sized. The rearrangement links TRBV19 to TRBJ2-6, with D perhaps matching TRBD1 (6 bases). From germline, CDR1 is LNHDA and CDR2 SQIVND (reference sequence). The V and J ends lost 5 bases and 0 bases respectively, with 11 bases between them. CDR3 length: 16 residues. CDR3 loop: CASSAGQSSGANVLTF. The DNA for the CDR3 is TGTGCCAGTAGTGCTGGACAGTCCTCTGGGGCCAACGTCCTGACTTTC.

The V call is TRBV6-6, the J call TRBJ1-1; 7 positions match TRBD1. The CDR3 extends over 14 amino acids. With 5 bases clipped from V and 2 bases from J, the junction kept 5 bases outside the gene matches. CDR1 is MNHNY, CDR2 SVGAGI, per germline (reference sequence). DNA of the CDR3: TGTGCCAGCAGTCACAGGGACAGCAACACTGAAGCTTTCTTT. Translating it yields CASSHRDSNTEAFF.

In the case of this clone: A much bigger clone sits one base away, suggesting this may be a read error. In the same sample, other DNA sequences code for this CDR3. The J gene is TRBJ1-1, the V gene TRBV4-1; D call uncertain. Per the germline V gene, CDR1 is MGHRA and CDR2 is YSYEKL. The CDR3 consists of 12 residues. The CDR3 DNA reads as TGCGCCAGCAGCCGTACAGCTGGGGAAGCCTTCTTT. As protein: CASSRTAGEAFF.

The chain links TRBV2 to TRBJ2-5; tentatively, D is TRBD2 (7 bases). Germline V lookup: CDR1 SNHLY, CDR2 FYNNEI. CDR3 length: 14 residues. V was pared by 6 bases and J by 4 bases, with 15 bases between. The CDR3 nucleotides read TGTGCCAGCAGAGACAGGTCGGGGGGAGAGACCCAGTACTTC. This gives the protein CASRDRSGGETQYF.

The CDR3 is CAWNILASGNEQFF. CDR3 nucleotides: TGTGCCTGGAACATTTTGGCCAGTGGCAATGAGCAGTTCTTC. The J gene is TRBJ2-1, the V gene TRBV30; no definite D call. With 4 bases removed from V and 6 bases from J, the gap between germline ends came to 16 bases. CDR1 is GTSNPN, CDR2 SVGIG, per germline (reference sequence). The CDR3 is 14 residues long.

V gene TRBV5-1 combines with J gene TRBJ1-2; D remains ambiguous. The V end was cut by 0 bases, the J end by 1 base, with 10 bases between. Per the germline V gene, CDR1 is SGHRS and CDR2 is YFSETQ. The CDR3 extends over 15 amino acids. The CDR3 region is CASSLDHHINYGYTF. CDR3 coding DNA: TGCGCCAGCAGCTTGGACCACCACATTAACTATGGCTACACCTTC.

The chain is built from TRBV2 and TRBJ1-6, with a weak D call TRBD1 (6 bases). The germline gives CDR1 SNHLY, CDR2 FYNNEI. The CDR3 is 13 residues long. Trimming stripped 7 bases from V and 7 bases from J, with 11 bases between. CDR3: CASTDRENSPLHF. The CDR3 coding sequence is TGTGCCAGCACGGACAGAGAGAATTCACCCCTCCACTTT.

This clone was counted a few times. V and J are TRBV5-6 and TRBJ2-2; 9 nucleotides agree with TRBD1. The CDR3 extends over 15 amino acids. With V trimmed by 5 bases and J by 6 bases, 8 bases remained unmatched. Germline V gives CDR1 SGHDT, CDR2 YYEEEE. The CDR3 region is CASRAWGQGPGELFF. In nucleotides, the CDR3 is TGTGCCAGCAGAGCCTGGGGACAGGGCCCCGGGGAGCTGTTTTTT.

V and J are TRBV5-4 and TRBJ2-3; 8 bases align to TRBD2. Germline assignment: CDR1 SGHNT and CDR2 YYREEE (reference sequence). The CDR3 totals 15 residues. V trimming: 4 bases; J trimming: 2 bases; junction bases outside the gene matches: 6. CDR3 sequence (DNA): TGTGCCAGCAGCACGGAAGCGGGGGCCACAGATACGCAGTATTTT. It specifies CASSTEAGATDTQYF.

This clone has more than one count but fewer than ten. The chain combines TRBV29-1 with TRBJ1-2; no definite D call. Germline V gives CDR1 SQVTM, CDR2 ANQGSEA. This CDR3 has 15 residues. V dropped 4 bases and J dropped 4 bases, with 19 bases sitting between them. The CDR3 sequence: CSVVVSASMSYGYTF. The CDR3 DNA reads TGCAGCGTTGTAGTTTCCGCGTCGATGTCCTATGGCTACACCTTC.

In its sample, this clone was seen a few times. This chain's CDR3 is CASSEAVGGPQETQYF. The CDR3 DNA reads as TGTGCCAGCAGTGAAGCGGTGGGGGGGCCCCAAGAGACCCAGTACTTC. The V gene is TRBV2, the J gene TRBJ2-5, with TRBD2 as a possible D gene (7 bases). Per the germline V gene, CDR1 is SNHLY and CDR2 is FYNNEI. This CDR3 spans 16 amino acids. Trimming removed 0 bases at V and 1 base at J, with 12 bases between. The variable domain in full, completed from reference TRBV2 and TRBJ2-5, reads EPEVTQTPSHQVTQMGQEVILRCVPISNHLYFYWYRQILGQKVEFLVSFYNNEISEKSEIFDDQFSVERPDGSNFTLKIRSTKLEDSAMYFCASSEAVGGPQETQYFGPGTRLLVL.

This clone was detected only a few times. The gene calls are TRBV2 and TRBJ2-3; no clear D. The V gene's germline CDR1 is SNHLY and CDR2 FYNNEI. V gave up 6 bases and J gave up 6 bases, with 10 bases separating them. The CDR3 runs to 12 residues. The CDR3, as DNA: TGTGCCAGCAGCCTTCTTGTTGATACGCAGTATTTT. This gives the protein CASSLLVDTQYF.

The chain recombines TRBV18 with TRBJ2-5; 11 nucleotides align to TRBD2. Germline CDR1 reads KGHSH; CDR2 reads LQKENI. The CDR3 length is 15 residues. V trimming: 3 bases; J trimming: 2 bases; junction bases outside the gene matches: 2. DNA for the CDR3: TGTGCCAGCTCACCGGGACTAGCGGCTCAAGAGACCCAGTACTTC. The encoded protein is CASSPGLAAQETQYF. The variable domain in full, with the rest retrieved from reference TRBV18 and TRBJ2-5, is NAGVMQNPRHLVRRRGQEARLRCSPMKGHSHVYWYRQLPEEGLKFMVYLQKENIIDESGMPKERFSAEFPKEGPSILRIQQVVRGDSAAYFCASSPGLAAQETQYFGPGTRLLVL.